This T cell receptor beta chain was sequenced for a study of shared clonotypes between healthy human individuals. Study context: The donor pool was made up of two women and three men aged 18 to 49. General observations from the study: A reduction in generation probabilities was seen for non-shared clonotypes relative to those shared by all four donors. Measured sharing among donors was expected to vary with sequencing depth.

The CDR3 is 14 residues long. V was trimmed by 5 bases and J by 6 bases, leaving 16 bases between them. CDR1 is GTSNPN, CDR2 SVGIG, per germline (reference sequence). In the original processing: ImmunoSEQ supplied junction-only sequences lacking quality scores, so filtering was different. Repertoires were generated with immunoSEQ multiplex PCR, while TCRdb's copy carries only in-frame clones and drops some. The DNA gave D and trimming, while V, J and clone size come from that table. Of about 1.1 million clones in the sample, about 84% are singletons; the top ten hold approximately 0.5%. In regard to this clone: The target antigen is unknown.

The sample consisted of memory CD4+ T cells from PBMCs. Subset meaning: CD45RA-negative fraction. The chain employs TRBV30 and TRBJ2-2, with a possible D match to TRBD1 (7 bases). The sequence was collected from a young man in good health. Some clones in this sample may be carry-over from other donors' samples. CDR3 region: CAWAGQLDAGELFF. For the CDR3, the DNA is TGTGCCTGGGCGGGACAGCTTGACGCCGGGGAGCTGTTTTTT.